What follows are 6 T cell receptor beta chains derived from one specimen sequenced in a study of CD8+CD57+ T cells in acquired aplastic anemia. The sequenced patients had an expansion of CD8+CD57+ cells seen by flow cytometry. Profiling that covered TCR beta VDJ and CDR3 relied on genomic DNA as its template. Each CDR3 protein gets one entry after TCRdb re-called the reads with MiXCR. The table lists 250,000 to 350,000 distinct CDR3 sequences, 45% to 65% of them singletons. The sample was sorted CD4+, CD8+, or CD8+CD57+ T cells (not recorded which) from PBMCs. Receptors were obtained from a human donor with aplastic anemia.

The V call is TRBV12-3 or TRBV12-4, the J call TRBJ2-7, with TRBD1 as a possible D gene (5 bases). CDR3 length: 13 amino acids. V was clipped by 2 bases and J by 5 bases, with 10 bases between them. This chain's CDR3 is CASSLQGSHEQYF. For the CDR3, the DNA is TGTGCCAGCAGTTTACAGGGTTCCCACGAGCAGTACTTC.

The J gene is TRBJ1-2, the V gene TRBV12-3 or TRBV12-4; 8 nucleotides line up with TRBD1. Losses at the gene ends were 5 bases for V and 7 bases for J; bases not matched to a gene: 9. This CDR3 contains 14 residues. CDR3: CASSKDRDGSGYTF. The CDR3, as DNA: TGTGCCAGCAGTAAGGACAGGGATGGAAGTGGCTACACCTTC.

The chain carries TRBV7-6 and TRBJ2-7; D assignment may be TRBD1 or TRBD2 (5 bases each). The CDR3 runs 15 residues. V was cut by 4 bases and J by 1 base, with 14 bases left in between. Germline CDR1 and CDR2: SGHVS and FNYEAQ. As DNA, the CDR3 is TGTGCCAGCAGCTCCGCCGGGACGGATTCCTACGAGCAGTACTTC. This codes for CASSSAGTDSYEQYF. The whole variable domain, filled in from reference TRBV7-6 and TRBJ2-7, reads GAGVSQSPRYKVTKRGQDVALRCDPISGHVSLYWYRQALGQGPEFLTYFNYEAQQDKSGLPNDRFSAERPEGSISTLTIQRTEQRDSAMYRCASSSAGTDSYEQYFGPGTRLTVT.

This clonotype was seen repeatedly, ten times or more. V gene TRBV25-1 combines with J gene TRBJ2-3, with 10 bases matching TRBD2. Germline V gene sequence: CDR1 MGHDK, CDR2 SYGVNS. With V trimmed by 4 bases and J by 4 bases, 5 bases remained unmatched. CDR3 length: 15 residues. The CDR3 DNA follows: TGTGCCAGCAGTGTTTTCCTAGCGGGAGCAGATACGCAGTATTTT. Protein: CASSVFLAGADTQYF.

This chain links TRBV7-7 with TRBJ2-2; 7 bases align to TRBD2. V lost 0 bases and J lost 12; bases outside the gene matches: 4. The CDR3 has 13 residues. Per germline, CDR1 SSHAT and CDR2 FNYEAQ (reference sequence). CDR3 sequence reads: CASSLAGGVKLFF. The CDR3 nucleotides are TGTGCCAGCAGCTTAGCGGGAGGGGTTAAGCTGTTTTTT. The full variable domain, completed using reference TRBV7-7 and TRBJ2-2, is GAGVSQSPRYKVTKRGQDVTLRCDPISSHATLYWYQQALGQGPEFLTYFNYEAQPDKSGLPSDRFSAERPEGSISTLTIQRTEQRDSAMYRCASSLAGGVKLFFGEGSRLTVL.

The gene calls are TRBV24-1 and TRBJ2-5; 7 bases align to TRBD2. V shed 5 bases, J shed 6 bases, and the junction held 11 bases outside the gene matches. The germline CDR1 and CDR2 sequences are KGHDR and SFDVKD. The CDR3 is made up of 15 amino acids. The CDR3 bases are TGTGCCACCAGTGCTACTCGGGAGGCCGGGAAGACCCAGTACTTC. Translating it yields CATSATREAGKTQYF.